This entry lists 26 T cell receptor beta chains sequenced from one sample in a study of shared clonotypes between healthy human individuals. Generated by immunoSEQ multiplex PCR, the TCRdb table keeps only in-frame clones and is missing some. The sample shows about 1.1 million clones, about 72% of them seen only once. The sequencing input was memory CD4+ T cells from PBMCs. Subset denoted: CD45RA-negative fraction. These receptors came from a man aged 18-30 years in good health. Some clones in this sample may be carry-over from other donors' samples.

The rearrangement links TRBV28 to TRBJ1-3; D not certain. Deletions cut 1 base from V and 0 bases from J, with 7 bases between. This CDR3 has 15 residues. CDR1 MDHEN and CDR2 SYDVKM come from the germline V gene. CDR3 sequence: CASSLSTASGNTIYF. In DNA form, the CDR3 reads TGTGCCAGCAGTTTATCGACTGCCTCTGGAAACACCATATATTTT. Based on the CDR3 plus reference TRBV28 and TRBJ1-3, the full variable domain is DVKVTQSSRYLVKRTGEKVFLECVQDMDHENMFWYRQDPGLGLRLIYFSYDVKMKEKGDIPEGYSVSREKKERFSLILESASTNQTSMYLCASSLSTASGNTIYFGEGSWLTVV.

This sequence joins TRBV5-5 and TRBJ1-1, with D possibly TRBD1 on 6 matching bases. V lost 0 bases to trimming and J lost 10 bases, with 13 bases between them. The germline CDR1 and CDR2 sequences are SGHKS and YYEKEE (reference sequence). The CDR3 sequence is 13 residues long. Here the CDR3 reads CASSLAVTTGAFF. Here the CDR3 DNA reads TGTGCCAGCAGCTTGGCCGTCACGACAGGAGCTTTCTTT.

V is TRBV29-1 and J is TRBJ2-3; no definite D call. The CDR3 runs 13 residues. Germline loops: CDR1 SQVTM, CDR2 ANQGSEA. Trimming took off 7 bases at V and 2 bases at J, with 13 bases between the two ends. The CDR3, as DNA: TGCAGCGGTCAGCCTCGGAACACAGATACGCAGTATTTT. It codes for CSGQPRNTDTQYF.

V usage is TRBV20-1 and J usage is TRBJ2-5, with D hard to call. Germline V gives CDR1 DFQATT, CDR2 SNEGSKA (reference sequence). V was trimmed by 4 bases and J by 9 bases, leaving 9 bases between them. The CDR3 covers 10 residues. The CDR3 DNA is TGCAGTGCTATGTTCCTCTCCCAGTACTTC. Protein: CSAMFLSQYF.

The CDR3 bases are TGCGCCAGCAGCTTCAGGGTGATTGGCGCTGGGGCCAACGTCCTGACTTTC. Translated: CASSFRVIGAGANVLTF. The chain links TRBV5-1 to TRBJ2-6, with TRBD1 as a possible D gene (5 bases). This CDR3 is built from 17 residues. The germline V gene has CDR1 SGHRS and CDR2 YFSETQ. V was clipped by 2 bases and J by 2 bases, with 14 bases between them.

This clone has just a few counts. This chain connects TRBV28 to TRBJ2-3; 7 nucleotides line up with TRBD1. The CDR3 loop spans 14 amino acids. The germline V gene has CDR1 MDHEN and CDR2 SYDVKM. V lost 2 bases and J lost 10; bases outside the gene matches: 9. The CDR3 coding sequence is TGTGCCAGCAGTTTAACAGACAGGGCTAAGTCGCAGTATTTT. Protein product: CASSLTDRAKSQYF.

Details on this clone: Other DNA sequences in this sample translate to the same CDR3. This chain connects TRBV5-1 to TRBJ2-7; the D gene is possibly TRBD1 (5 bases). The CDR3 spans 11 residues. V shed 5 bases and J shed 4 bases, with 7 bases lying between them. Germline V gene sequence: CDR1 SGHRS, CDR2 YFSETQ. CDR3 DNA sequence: TGCGCCAGCAGAGGGGAATACGAGCAGTACTTC. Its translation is CASRGEYEQYF. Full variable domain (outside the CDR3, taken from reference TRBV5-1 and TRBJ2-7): KAGVTQTPRYLIKTRGQQVTLSCSPISGHRSVSWYQQTPGQGLQFLFEYFSETQRNKGNFPGRFSGRQFSNSRSEMNVSTLELGDSALYLCASRGEYEQYFGPGTRLTVT.

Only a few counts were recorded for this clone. The CDR3 DNA reads TGTGCCTGGAGTGAACTAGCGGGAGCCCCTGGCTACAATGAGCAGTTCTTC. This codes for CAWSELAGAPGYNEQFF. This chain connects TRBV30 to TRBJ2-1; 11 bases match TRBD2. Germline V gene sequence: CDR1 GTSNPN, CDR2 SVGIG (reference sequence). Trimming at V came to 1 base and at J to 3 bases, leaving 8 bases not matched to a gene. This CDR3 has 17 amino acids.

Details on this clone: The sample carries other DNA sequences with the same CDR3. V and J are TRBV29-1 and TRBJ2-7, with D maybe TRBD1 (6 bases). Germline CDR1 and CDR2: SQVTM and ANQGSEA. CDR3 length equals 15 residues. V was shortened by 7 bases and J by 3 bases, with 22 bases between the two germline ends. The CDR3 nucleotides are TGCAGCGCCCGGCAGGGGACGCGCTCGCACTACGAGCAGTACTTC. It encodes CSARQGTRSHYEQYF.

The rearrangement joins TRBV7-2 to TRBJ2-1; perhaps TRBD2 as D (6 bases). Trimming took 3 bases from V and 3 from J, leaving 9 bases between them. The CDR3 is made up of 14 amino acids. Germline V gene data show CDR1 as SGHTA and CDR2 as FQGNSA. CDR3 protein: CASSLLTSYNEQFF. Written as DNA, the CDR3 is TGTGCCAGCAGCTTGCTGACTAGCTACAATGAGCAGTTCTTC.

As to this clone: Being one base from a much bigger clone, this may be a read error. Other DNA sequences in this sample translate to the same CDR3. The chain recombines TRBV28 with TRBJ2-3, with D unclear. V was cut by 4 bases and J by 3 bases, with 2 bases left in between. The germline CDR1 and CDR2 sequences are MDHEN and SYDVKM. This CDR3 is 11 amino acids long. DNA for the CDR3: TGTGCCAGCAGTTCGACAGATACGCAGTATTTT. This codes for CASSSTDTQYF.

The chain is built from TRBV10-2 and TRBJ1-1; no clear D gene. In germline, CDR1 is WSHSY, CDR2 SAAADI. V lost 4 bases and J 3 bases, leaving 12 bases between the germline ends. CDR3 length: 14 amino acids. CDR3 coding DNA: TGCGCCAGCAGTGTAAACGGTGGTGACACTGAAGCTTTCTTT. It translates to CASSVNGGDTEAFF.

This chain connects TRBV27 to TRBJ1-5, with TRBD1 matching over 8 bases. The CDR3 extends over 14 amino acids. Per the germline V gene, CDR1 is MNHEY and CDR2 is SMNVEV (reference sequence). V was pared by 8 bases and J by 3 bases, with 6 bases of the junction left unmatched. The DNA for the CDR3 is TGTGCCAGCGGGGGGGACAGGAACAATCAGCCCCAGCATTTT. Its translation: CASGGDRNNQPQHF.

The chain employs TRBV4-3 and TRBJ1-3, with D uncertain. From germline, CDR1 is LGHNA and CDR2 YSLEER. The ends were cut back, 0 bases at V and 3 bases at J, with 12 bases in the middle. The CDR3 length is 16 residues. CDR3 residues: CASSQDWQSGGNTIYF. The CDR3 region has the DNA TGCGCCAGCAGCCAAGATTGGCAATCGGGTGGAAACACCATATATTTT.

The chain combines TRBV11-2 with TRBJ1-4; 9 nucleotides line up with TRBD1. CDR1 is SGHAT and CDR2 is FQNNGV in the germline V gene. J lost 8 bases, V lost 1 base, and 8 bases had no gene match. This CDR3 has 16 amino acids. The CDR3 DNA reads TGTGCCAGCAGCTTAGGAGGGACAGGGAAAGGAGAAAAACTGTTTTTT. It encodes CASSLGGTGKGEKLFF.

For the CDR3, the DNA is TGTGCCAGCAGCTTTAAAGCGGACAATGAGCAGTTCTTC. Protein product: CASSFKADNEQFF. The chain combines TRBV5-6 with TRBJ2-1; possibly TRBD2 for D (5 bases). Germline values: CDR1 SGHDT, CDR2 YYEEEE. The CDR3 length is 13 residues. V was clipped by 2 bases and J by 5 bases, with 8 bases between them.

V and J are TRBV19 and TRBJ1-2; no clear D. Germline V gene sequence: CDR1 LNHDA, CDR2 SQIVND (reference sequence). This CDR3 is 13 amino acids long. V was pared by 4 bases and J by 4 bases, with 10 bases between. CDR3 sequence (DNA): TGTGCCAGTAGTACCGACCTAAGCTATGGCTACACCTTC. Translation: CASSTDLSYGYTF. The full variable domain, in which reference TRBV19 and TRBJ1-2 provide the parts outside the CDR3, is DGGITQSPKYLFRKEGQNVTLSCEQNLNHDAMYWYRQDPGQGLRLIYYSQIVNDFQKGDIAEGYSVSREKKESFPLTVTSAQKNPTAFYLCASSTDLSYGYTFGSGTRLTVV.

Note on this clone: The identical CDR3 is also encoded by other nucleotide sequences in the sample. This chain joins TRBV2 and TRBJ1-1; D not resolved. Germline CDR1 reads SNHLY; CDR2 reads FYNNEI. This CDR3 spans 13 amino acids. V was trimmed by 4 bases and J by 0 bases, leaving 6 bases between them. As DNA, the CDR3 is TGTGCCAGCAGTGGCGAGGTGAACACTGAAGCTTTCTTT. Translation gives CASSGEVNTEAFF.

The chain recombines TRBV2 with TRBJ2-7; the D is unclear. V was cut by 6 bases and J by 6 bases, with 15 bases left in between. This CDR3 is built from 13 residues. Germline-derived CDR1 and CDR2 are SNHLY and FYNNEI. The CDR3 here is CASRYTLYFEQYF. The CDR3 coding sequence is TGTGCCAGCAGGTACACCTTATATTTCGAGCAGTACTTC.

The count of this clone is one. The CDR3 DNA follows: TGTGCCAGCAGCGTAGGACCTGGACAGGGAAATGAGCAGTTCTTC. It codes for CASSVGPGQGNEQFF. The genes are TRBV9 and TRBJ2-1, with 8 bases matching TRBD1. Losses at the gene ends were 0 bases for V and 7 bases for J; bases not matched to a gene: 6. This CDR3 contains 15 residues. CDR1 and CDR2 from the germline V gene are SGDLS and YYNGEE.

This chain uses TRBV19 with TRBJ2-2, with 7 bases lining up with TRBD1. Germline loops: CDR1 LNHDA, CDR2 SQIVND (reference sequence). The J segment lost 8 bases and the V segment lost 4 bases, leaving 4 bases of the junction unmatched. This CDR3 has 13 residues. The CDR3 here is CASSTRDSGELFF. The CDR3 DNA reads TGTGCCAGTAGTACACGGGACAGTGGGGAGCTGTTTTTT.

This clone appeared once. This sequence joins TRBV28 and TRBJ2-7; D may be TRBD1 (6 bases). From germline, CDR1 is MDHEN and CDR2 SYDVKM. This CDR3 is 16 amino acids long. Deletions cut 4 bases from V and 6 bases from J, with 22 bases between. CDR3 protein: CASSSPGGGPNPEQYF. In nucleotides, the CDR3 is TGTGCCAGCAGTTCCCCTGGGGGCGGCCCAAACCCCGAGCAGTACTTC.

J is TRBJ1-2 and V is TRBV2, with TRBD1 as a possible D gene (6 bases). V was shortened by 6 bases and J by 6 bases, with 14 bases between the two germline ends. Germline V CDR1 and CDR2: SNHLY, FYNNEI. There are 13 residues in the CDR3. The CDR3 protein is CASRKGGRDGYTF. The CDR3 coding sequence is TGTGCCAGCAGGAAGGGGGGGCGGGATGGCTACACCTTC.

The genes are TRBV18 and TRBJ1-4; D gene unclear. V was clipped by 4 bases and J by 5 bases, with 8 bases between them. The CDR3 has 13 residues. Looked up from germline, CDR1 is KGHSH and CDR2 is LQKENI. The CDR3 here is CASSLELNEKLFF. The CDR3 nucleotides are TGTGCCAGCTCACTGGAGCTAAATGAAAAACTGTTTTTT.

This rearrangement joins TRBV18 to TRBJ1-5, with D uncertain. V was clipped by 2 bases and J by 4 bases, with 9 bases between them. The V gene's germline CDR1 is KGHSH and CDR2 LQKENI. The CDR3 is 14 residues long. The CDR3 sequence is CASSPNGKNQPQHF. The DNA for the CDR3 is TGTGCCAGCTCACCAAACGGTAAAAATCAGCCCCAGCATTTT.

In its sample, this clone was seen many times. The CDR3 nucleotides are TGTGCCAGCAGCTTAACGGGCGGCTCCTACAATGAGCAGTTCTTC. It is translated as CASSLTGGSYNEQFF. The chain employs TRBV7-2 and TRBJ2-1, with D unclear. V lost 2 bases to trimming and J lost 0 bases, with 8 bases between them. Per germline, CDR1 SGHTA and CDR2 FQGNSA. CDR3 length: 15 amino acids.